Listed below are T cell receptor beta chains from one sample, sequenced in a study of blood T cell repertoires in COVID-19. Clones were sequenced by immunoSEQ multiplex PCR, and TCRdb holds only the in-frame ones, with some missing. This sample has 200,000 to 300,000 clones; about 93% occur once, and the top ten carry roughly 0.79%. Sequencing was performed on peripheral blood. These receptors were obtained from a man in his thirties or forties with COVID-19, enrolled during active disease. The CDR3 runs from the conserved cysteine through the conserved F or W. A D gene is named only where the DNA matches it firmly. Expanded clones get a size class; other rows say once, few or many, or leave the size out.

D gene | J gene | clone size | V gene | CDR3 protein | CDR3 DNA
. | TRBJ1-3 | . | TRBV6-1 | CASSEADSSGNTIYF | TGTGCCAGCAGTGAAGCAGATAGCTCTGGAAACACCATATATTTT
. | TRBJ1-5 | . | TRBV7-2 | CASSLVFGYSWPQHF | TGTGCCAGCAGCTTAGTTTTCGGTTATAGTTGGCCCCAGCATTTT
. | TRBJ2-5 | . | TRBV5-6 | CASSLSGRLETQYF | TGTGCCAGCAGCTTGTCCGGCAGGTTGGAGACCCAGTACTTC
. | TRBJ1-1 | . | TRBV23-1 | CASSPLREESTEAFF | TGCGCCAGCAGCCCCTTGAGGGAGGAGAGCACTGAAGCTTTCTTT
TRBD1 | TRBJ1-5 | . | TRBV19 | CASSTSTGAGEPQHF | TGTGCCAGTAGTACCTCGACAGGGGCAGGGGAGCCCCAGCATTTT
TRBD1 | TRBJ2-1 | . | TRBV5-4 | CASSLSLRTGVGNEQFF | TGTGCCAGCAGCTTGTCACTTCGGACAGGGGTAGGCAATGAGCAGTTCTTC
. | TRBJ1-3 | . | TRBV5-4 | CASSFGGASGNTIYF | TGTGCCAGCAGCTTCGGAGGTGCCTCTGGAAACACCATATATTTT
. | TRBJ1-1 | . | TRBV2 | CASTEGFWERLGYTEAFF | TGTGCCAGCACTGAGGGGTTTTGGGAGAGACTGGGGTACACTGAAGCTTTCTTT
. | TRBJ1-3 | . | TRBV4-1 | CASSQDTFRSGNTIYF | TGCGCCAGCAGCCAGGACACTTTTCGCTCTGGAAACACCATATATTTT
. | TRBJ2-7 | . | TRBV9 | CASSVASGGNEQYF | TGTGCCAGCAGCGTAGCATCGGGGGGCAACGAGCAGTACTTC
TRBD1 | TRBJ2-5 | few | TRBV29-1 | CSVEDRGQGETQYF | TGCAGCGTTGAAGATCGGGGACAGGGAGAGACCCAGTACTTC
. | TRBJ1-2 | . | TRBV2 | CASSDEANGYTF | TGTGCCAGCAGTGATGAGGCGAATGGCTACACCTTC
TRBD1 | TRBJ2-3 | . | TRBV13 | CASSLPIQGSDTQYF | TGTGCCAGCAGCTTACCGATACAGGGGTCGGATACGCAGTATTTT
TRBD1 | TRBJ1-1 | . | TRBV4-1 | CASSQLVQQGARGTEAFF | TGCGCCAGCAGCCAACTAGTCCAACAGGGGGCAAGAGGCACTGAAGCTTTCTTT
TRBD1 | TRBJ1-5 | . | TRBV10-3 | CATKGTEENQPQHF | TGTGCCACCAAAGGGACAGAGGAAAATCAGCCCCAGCATTTT
TRBD1 | TRBJ1-5 | . | TRBV4-2 | CASSQATGGGSQPQHF | TGTGCCAGCAGCCAGGCGACAGGGGGCGGAAGTCAGCCCCAGCATTTT
. | TRBJ1-1 | . | TRBV25-1 | CASTLGLGTEAFF | TGTGCCAGCACGCTTGGTCTCGGGACTGAAGCTTTCTTT
. | TRBJ2-1 | . | TRBV25-1 | CASSDGFLAEQFF | TGTGCCAGCAGTGATGGTTTCCTGGCTGAGCAGTTCTTC
TRBD1 | TRBJ1-2 | . | TRBV5-6 | CASSLARQGPTNYGYTF | TGTGCCAGCAGCTTGGCGCGACAGGGTCCTACTAACTATGGCTACACCTTC
. | TRBJ2-3 | . | TRBV7-9 | CASSLSPGGPGQGTDTQYF | TGTGCCAGCAGCTTATCCCCGGGGGGACCGGGACAGGGCACAGATACGCAGTATTTT
. | TRBJ2-7 | once | TRBV7-2 | CASSSQGYEQYF | TGTGCCAGCAGCTCGCAGGGCTACGAGCAGTACTTC
. | TRBJ2-1 | . | TRBV7-2 | CASSAHPGTPLRGNEQFF | TGTGCCAGCAGCGCCCACCCCGGGACTCCCCTCCGTGGGAATGAGCAGTTCTTC
TRBD1 | TRBJ2-7 | . | TRBV4-1 | CASSLKVPGQGHEQYF | TGCGCCAGCAGCCTCAAGGTTCCGGGACAGGGCCACGAGCAGTACTTC
. | TRBJ2-5 | . | TRBV7-7 | CASSATQETQYF | TGTGCCAGCAGCGCGACTCAAGAGACCCAGTACTTC
. | TRBJ1-5 | . | TRBV12-3/TRBV12-4 | CASSFRGRQPQHF | TGTGCCAGCAGTTTCAGGGGCCGTCAGCCCCAGCATTTT
TRBD1 | TRBJ2-7 | . | TRBV5-7 | CASSYETGDREPYEQYF | TGTGCCAGCAGCTATGAAACCGGGGACAGGGAGCCCTACGAGCAGTACTTC
. | TRBJ2-5 | . | TRBV30 | CAWSVRGRPGETQYF | TGTGCCTGGAGTGTACGGGGGAGGCCTGGGGAGACCCAGTACTTC
. | TRBJ1-5 | . | TRBV6-5 | CASSYSHTGTQPQHF | TGTGCCAGCAGTTATTCACACACAGGGACGCAGCCCCAGCATTTT
TRBD1 | TRBJ2-5 | . | TRBV4-1 | CASSQTGQGFETQYF | TGCGCCAGCAGCCAGACGGGACAGGGGTTTGAGACCCAGTACTTC
TRBD1 | TRBJ1-2 | once | TRBV19 | CGSGARGQGYTF | TGTGGCAGTGGGGCCAGGGGGCAAGGCTACACCTTC